This T cell receptor beta chain was obtained from a study of T cell responses to AZD1222 COVID-19 vaccine. Study observations and caveats: Regions left unmutated in variants are reportedly the target of nearly half of spike-specific TCRs. Spike-specific TCR breadth and depth were elevated following two AZD1222 doses. The donor cohort was predominantly white British with a female majority, and clonal diversity may have been underestimated. Just a handful of AZD1222 recipients tested seropositive at baseline.

CDR1 is GTSNPN, CDR2 SVGIG, per germline (reference sequence). V trimming: 0 bases; J trimming: 8 bases; junction bases outside the gene matches: 4. CDR3 length: 13 residues. Points on this clone: Its antigen is undetermined.

Produced via immunoSEQ multiplex PCR; TCRdb's table is partial and in-frame only. The data contain about 120,000 clones, about 90% of them singletons. This TCR came from an adult who received the AZD1222 COVID-19 vaccine. The sequences come from peripheral blood, collected 28 days after the second AZD1222 dose. The V call is TRBV30, the J call TRBJ1-2; 9 positions match TRBD1. CDR3 region: CAWSVQGAGGYTF. CDR3 bases: TGTGCCTGGAGTGTACAGGGGGCAGGGGGCTACACCTTC.